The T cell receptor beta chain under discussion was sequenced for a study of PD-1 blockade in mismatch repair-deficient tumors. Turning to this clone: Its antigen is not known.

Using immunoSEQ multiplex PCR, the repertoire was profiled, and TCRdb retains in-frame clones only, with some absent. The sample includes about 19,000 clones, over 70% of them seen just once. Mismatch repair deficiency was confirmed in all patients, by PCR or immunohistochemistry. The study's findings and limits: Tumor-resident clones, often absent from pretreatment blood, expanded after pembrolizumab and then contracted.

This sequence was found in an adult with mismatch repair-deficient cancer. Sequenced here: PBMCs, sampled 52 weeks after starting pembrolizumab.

The CDR3 nucleotides are TGTGCCAGCAGTGATGGGACTAGCGGCGACCATTACAATGAGCAGTTCTTC. Translation gives CASSDGTSGDHYNEQFF. The rearrangement uses TRBV2 and TRBJ2-1, with 11 bases identical to TRBD2. This CDR3 region has 17 residues. CDR1 SNHLY and CDR2 FYNNEI come from the germline V gene. V trimming: 3 bases; J trimming: 4 bases; junction bases outside the gene matches: 8.